What follows is one T cell receptor (beta chain) and its context. The assay was immunoSEQ multiplex PCR, and TCRdb's table has in-frame clones only and misses some. The sample records approximately 45,000 clones, 85% to 90% being singletons. The V end was cut by 1 base, the J end by 5 bases, with 12 bases between. There are 14 residues in the CDR3. Germline V gene data show CDR1 as MNHEY and CDR2 as SMNVEV (reference sequence). This sample is drawn from a study of blood T cell repertoires in COVID-19. Study background: COVID-19 samples from acute and convalescent phases originated in the United States, Italy and Spain.

The sequenced material came from peripheral blood. This sequence originates from a human donor in a cohort sampled during active COVID-19. The rearrangement links TRBV27 to TRBJ2-7, with D perhaps matching TRBD2 (6 bases). The CDR3 DNA sequence: TGTGCCAGCAGTTTATTAGGAGGGTTGAACGAGCAGTACTTC. Its protein product is CASSLLGGLNEQYF.